Listed below are T cell receptor beta chains from one sample, sequenced in a study of T cells after posttransplantation cyclophosphamide. Libraries were prepared by immunoSEQ multiplex PCR; TCRdb keeps only in-frame clonotypes and omits some of them. Singletons are absent from the sample, which has about 39,000 clones. Sequencing was performed on PBMCs. Source of these receptors: a woman aged 50 to 60 in good health and a related stem cell transplant donor. The CDR3 runs from the conserved cysteine through the conserved F or W. A D gene is named only where the DNA matches it firmly. The listing skips clone size in some rows; elsewhere it reads once, few, many or a size class.

TRBV28	-	TRBD1	TRBJ1-2	TGTGCCAGCATGACAGGGCCCGATAACTATGGCTACACCTTC	CASMTGPDNYGYTF
TRBV19	many	TRBD1	TRBJ2-7	TGTGCCAGTAGCCGGGACAGCTCCTACGAGCAGTACTTC	CASSRDSSYEQYF
TRBV15	many	-	TRBJ2-2	TGTGCCACCAGCAGAGATTTACAGGGATCCGGGGAGCTGTTTTTT	CATSRDLQGSGELFF
TRBV7-2	many	TRBD1	TRBJ1-2	TGTGCCAGCAGCTTGTGGGAGAGGACAGGGCTCTATGGCTACACCTTC	CASSLWERTGLYGYTF
TRBV28	many	-	TRBJ2-7	TGTGCCAGCAGACTTAGCGGTGCCACCTACGAGCAGTACTTC	CASRLSGATYEQYF
TRBV19	many	-	TRBJ1-2	TGTGCCAGTACCGCCCGCGGAGCTAACTATGGCTACACCTTC	CASTARGANYGYTF
TRBV30	many	TRBD1	TRBJ1-5	TGTGCCTGGAGTGGCCTTAGGACAGGGGATATCAATCAGCCCCAGCATTTT	CAWSGLRTGDINQPQHF
TRBV7-3	many	TRBD1	TRBJ1-4	TGTGCCAGCAGCGCCCAGGGACAGGTTGGGGAAAAACTGTTTTTT	CASSAQGQVGEKLFF
TRBV30	many	TRBD1	TRBJ2-7	TGTGCCTGGAGTGTACTCCGGGGACAGAGAGCCTACGAGCAGTACTTC	CAWSVLRGQRAYEQYF
TRBV27	many	TRBD2	TRBJ2-7	TGTGCCAGCACCTCTAGCGGGGAGACCTACGAGCAGTACTTC	CASTSSGETYEQYF
TRBV4-1	many	-	TRBJ1-2	TGCGCCAGCAGCCAAGAGGCGGGCCACCCTACTAACTATGGCTACACCTTC	CASSQEAGHPTNYGYTF
TRBV10-3	many	-	TRBJ1-3	TGTGCCATCACCGCGGATTTCTCTGGAAACACCATATATTTT	CAITADFSGNTIYF
TRBV9	many	TRBD2	TRBJ2-5	TGTGCCAGCAGCACGGGACTAGCGGGGACCATTGTACAAGAGACCCAGTACTTC	CASSTGLAGTIVQETQYF
TRBV28	few	-	TRBJ1-3	TGTGCCAGCAGTACCGGGAAAGGAAACACCATATATTTT	CASSTGKGNTIYF
TRBV9	-	-	TRBJ2-1	TGTGCCAGCAGCGTGGGGGCGGGCCTCCTAAGGGATGAGCAGTTCTTC	CASSVGAGLLRDEQFF
TRBV6-6	many	-	TRBJ1-6	TGTGCCAGCGGTGACAGCTTTAATTCACCCCTCCACTTT	CASGDSFNSPLHF
TRBV4-1	many	-	TRBJ2-5	TGCGCCAGCAGCCGGAGAGGAGGCGGTCAGGAGACCCAGTACTTC	CASSRRGGGQETQYF
TRBV7-7	many	-	TRBJ1-1	TGTGCCAGCAGCCCGGACGGGGGAATGGAAGCTTTCTTT	CASSPDGGMEAFF
TRBV27	few	-	TRBJ2-2	TGTGCCAGCAGATTTACGAACACCGGGGAGCTGTTTTTT	CASRFTNTGELFF
TRBV7-6	many	-	TRBJ2-7	TGTGCCAGCAGTAAAGACAGAGCCTACGAGCAGTACTTC	CASSKDRAYEQYF
TRBV28	-	TRBD1	TRBJ2-3	TGTGCCAGCAGTTCTTACCTACAGGGACAGCACACAGATACGCAGTATTTT	CASSSYLQGQHTDTQYF
TRBV27	many	-	TRBJ2-7	TGTGCCAGCAGTTTACTCCAGGGCTACGAGCAGTACTTC	CASSLLQGYEQYF
TRBV11-2	many	-	TRBJ2-7	TGTGCCAGCAGCTTACAGTACGAGCAGTACTTC	CASSLQYEQYF